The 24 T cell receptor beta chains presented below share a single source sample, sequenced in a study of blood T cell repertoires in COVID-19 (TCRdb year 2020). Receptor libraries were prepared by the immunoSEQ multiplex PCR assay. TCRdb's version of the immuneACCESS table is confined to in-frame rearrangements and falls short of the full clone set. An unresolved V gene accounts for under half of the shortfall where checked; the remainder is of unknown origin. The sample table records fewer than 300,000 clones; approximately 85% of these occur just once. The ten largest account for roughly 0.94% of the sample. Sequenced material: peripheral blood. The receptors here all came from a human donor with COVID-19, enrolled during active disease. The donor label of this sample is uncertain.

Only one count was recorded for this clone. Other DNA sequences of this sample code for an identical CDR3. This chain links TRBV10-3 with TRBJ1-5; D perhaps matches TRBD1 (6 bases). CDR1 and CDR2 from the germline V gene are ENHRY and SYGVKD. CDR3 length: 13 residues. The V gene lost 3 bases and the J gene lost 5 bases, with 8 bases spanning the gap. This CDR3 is CAISEYRDQPQHF. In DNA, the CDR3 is TGTGCCATCAGTGAATACAGGGATCAGCCCCAGCATTTT.

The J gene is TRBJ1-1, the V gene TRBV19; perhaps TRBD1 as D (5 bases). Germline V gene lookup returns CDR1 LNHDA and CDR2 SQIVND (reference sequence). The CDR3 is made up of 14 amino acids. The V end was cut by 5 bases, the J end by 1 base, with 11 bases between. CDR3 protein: CASSLGRSNTEAFF. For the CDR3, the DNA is TGTGCCAGTAGTCTGGGGCGGTCGAACACTGAAGCTTTCTTT.

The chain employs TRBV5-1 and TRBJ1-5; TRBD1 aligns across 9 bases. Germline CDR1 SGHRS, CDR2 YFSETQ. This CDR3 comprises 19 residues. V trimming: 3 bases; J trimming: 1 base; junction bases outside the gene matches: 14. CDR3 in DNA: TGCGCCAGCAGCTCCGGGACAGGGACCGTCACTCTAAGCAATCAGCCCCAGCATTTT. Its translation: CASSSGTGTVTLSNQPQHF.

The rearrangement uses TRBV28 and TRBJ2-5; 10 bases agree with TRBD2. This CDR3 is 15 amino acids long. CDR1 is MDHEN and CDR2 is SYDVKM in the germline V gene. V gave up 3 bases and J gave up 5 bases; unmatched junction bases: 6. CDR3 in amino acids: CASSLLAGAGETQYF. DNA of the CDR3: TGTGCCAGCAGTTTGCTAGCGGGAGCGGGGGAGACCCAGTACTTC.

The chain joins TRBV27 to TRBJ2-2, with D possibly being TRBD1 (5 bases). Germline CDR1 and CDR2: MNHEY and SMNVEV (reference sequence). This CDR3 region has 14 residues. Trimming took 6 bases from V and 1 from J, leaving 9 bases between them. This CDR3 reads CASRRQMNTGELFF. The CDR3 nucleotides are TGTGCCAGCAGGAGACAGATGAACACCGGGGAGCTGTTTTTT.

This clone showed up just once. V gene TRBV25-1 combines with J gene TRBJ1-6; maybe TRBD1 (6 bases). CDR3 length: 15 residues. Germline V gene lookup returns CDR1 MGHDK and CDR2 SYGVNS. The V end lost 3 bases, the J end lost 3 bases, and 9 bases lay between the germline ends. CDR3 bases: TGTGCCAGCAGTGAGACAGGCCACTATAATTCACCCCTCCACTTT. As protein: CASSETGHYNSPLHF.

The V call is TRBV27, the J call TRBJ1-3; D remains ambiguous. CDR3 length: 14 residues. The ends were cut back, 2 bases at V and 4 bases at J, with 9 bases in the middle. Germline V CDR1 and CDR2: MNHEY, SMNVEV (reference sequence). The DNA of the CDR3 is TGTGCCAGCAGTTTAGGAGCAGCAGGAAACACCATATATTTT. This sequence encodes CASSLGAAGNTIYF.

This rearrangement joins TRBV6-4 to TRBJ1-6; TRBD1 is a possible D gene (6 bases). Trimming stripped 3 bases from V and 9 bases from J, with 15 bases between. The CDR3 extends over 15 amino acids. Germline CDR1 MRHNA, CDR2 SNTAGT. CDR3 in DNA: TGTGCCAGCAGTGATCAACAGGGACCTTCTTCACCCCTCCACTTT. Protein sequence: CASSDQQGPSSPLHF.

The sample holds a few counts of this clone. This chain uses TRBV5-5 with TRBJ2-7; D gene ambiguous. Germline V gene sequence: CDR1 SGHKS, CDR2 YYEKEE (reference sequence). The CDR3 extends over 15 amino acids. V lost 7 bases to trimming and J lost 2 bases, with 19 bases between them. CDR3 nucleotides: TGTGCCAGCTTGAGTGGTGGCAGTGAGGCCTACGAGCAGTACTTC. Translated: CASLSGGSEAYEQYF.

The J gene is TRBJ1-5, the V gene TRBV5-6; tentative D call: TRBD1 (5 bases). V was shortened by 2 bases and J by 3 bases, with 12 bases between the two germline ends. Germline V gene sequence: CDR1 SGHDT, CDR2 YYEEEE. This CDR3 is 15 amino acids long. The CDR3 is CASSFSPTVNQPQHF. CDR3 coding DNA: TGTGCCAGCAGCTTTAGCCCGACAGTCAATCAGCCCCAGCATTTT.

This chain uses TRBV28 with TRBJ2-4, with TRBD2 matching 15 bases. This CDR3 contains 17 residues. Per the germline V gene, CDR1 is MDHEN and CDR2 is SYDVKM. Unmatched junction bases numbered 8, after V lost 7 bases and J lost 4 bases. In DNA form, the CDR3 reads TGTGCCAGCACCAACCCTGGACTAGCGGGAGGGAAAAACATTCAGTACTTC. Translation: CASTNPGLAGGKNIQYF.

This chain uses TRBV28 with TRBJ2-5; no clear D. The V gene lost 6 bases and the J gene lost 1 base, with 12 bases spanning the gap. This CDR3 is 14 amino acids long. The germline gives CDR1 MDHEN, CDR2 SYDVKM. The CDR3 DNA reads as TGTGCCAGCAGAATCTCGATGGCCCAAGAGACCCAGTACTTC. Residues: CASRISMAQETQYF.

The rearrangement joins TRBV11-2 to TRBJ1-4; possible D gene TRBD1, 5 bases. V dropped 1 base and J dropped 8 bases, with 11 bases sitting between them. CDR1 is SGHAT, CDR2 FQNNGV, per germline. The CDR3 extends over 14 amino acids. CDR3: CASSLGGSSEKLFF. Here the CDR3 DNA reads TGTGCCAGCAGCTTAGGGGGCAGTAGCGAAAAACTGTTTTTT.

In DNA form, the CDR3 reads TGTGCCAGCAGCCCGACAGGAAACACCGGGGAGCTGTTTTTT. Protein sequence: CASSPTGNTGELFF. The V and J genes are TRBV3-1 (or the pseudogene TRBV3-2) and TRBJ2-2, with D possibly being TRBD1 (6 bases). The CDR3 totals 14 residues. Germline values: CDR1 LGHDT, CDR2 YNNKEL (reference sequence). Trimming removed 4 bases from V and 2 bases from J, with 8 bases in between.

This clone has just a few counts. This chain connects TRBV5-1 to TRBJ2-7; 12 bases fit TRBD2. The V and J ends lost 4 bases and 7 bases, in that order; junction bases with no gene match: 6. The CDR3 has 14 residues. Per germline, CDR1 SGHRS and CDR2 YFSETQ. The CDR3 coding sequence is TGCGCCAGCAGCCCCCGACTAGCGGGAGAAGAGCAGTACTTC. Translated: CASSPRLAGEEQYF. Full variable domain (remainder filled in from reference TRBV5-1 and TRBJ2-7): KAGVTQTPRYLIKTRGQQVTLSCSPISGHRSVSWYQQTPGQGLQFLFEYFSETQRNKGNFPGRFSGRQFSNSRSEMNVSTLELGDSALYLCASSPRLAGEEQYFGPGTRLTVT.

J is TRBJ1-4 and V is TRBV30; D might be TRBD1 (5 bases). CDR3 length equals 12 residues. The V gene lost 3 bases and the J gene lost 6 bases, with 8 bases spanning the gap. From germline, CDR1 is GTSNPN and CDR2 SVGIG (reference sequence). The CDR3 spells CAWSRGDEKLFF. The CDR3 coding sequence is TGTGCCTGGAGCCGGGGGGATGAAAAACTGTTTTTT.

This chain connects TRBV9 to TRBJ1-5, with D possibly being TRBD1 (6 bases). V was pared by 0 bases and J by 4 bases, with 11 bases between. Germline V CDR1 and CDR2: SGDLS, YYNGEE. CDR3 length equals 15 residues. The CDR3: CASSVEAGANQPQHF. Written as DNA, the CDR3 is TGTGCCAGCAGCGTAGAAGCAGGGGCTAATCAGCCCCAGCATTTT.

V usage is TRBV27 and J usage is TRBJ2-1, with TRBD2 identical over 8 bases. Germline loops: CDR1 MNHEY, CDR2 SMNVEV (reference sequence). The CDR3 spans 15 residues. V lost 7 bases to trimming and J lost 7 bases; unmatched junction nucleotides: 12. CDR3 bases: TGTGCCAGCATTCCCTTAAGCGGGAGTTATAATGAGCAGTTCTTC. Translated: CASIPLSGSYNEQFF.

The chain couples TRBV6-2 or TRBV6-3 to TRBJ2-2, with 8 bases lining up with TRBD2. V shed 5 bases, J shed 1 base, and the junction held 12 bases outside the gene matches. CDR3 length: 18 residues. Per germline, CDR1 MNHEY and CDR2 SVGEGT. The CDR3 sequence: CASSGDLSGGMNTGELFF. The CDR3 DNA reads TGTGCCAGCAGTGGGGACCTCAGCGGGGGAATGAACACCGGGGAGCTGTTTTTT.

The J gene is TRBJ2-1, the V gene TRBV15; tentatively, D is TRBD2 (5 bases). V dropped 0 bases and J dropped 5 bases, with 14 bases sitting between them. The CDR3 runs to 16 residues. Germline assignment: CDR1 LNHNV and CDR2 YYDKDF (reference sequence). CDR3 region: CATSRDRAAKNNEQFF. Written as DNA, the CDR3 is TGTGCCACCAGCAGAGATCGAGCGGCGAAGAACAATGAGCAGTTCTTC.

The CDR3 region is CASSIPNREGEQFF. CDR3 DNA: TGTGCCAGTAGTATACCTAACAGGGAAGGTGAGCAGTTCTTC. The chain has TRBV19 and TRBJ2-1; TRBD1 might be the D (6 bases). Between the trimmed V and J ends, which lost 2 bases and 9 bases, there was a span of 14 bases. Germline loops: CDR1 LNHDA, CDR2 SQIVND (reference sequence). The CDR3 runs 14 residues.

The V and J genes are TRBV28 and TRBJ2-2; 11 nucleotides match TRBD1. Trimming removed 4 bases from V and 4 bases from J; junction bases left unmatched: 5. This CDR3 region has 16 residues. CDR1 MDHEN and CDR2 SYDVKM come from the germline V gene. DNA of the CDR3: TGTGCCAGCAGTTCTCCGGGACAGGGGGGCACCGGGGAGCTGTTTTTT. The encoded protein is CASSSPGQGGTGELFF.

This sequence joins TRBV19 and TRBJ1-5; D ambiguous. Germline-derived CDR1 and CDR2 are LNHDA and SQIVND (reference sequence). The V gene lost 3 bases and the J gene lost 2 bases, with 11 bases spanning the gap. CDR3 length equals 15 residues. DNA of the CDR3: TGTGCCAGTAGTATCGGGGATCCTGGCAATCAGCCCCAGCATTTT. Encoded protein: CASSIGDPGNQPQHF.

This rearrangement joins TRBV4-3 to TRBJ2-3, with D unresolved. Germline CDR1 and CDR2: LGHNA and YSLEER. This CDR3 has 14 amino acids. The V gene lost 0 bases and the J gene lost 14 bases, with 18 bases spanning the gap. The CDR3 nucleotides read TGCGCCAGCAGCCAAGATCGTAACTATAAAATGCGGTATTTT. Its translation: CASSQDRNYKMRYF.